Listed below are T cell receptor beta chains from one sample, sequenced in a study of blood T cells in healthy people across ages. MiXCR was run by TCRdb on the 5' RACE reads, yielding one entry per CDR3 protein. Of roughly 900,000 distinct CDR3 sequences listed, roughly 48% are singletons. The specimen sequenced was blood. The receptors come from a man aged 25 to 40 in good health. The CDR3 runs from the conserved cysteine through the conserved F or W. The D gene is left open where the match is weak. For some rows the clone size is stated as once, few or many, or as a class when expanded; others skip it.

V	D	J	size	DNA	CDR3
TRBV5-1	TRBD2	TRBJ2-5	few	TGCGCCAGCAGCCCCACACTAGCGGGGGGTCAAGAGACCCAGTACTTC	CASSPTLAGGQETQYF
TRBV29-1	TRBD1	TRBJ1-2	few	TGCAGCGTTGCGGTCGGCAGGGGGATGGGTAACTATGGCTACACCTTC	CSVAVGRGMGNYGYTF
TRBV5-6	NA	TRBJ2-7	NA	TGTGCCAGCAGCGGGATGGGTTTCTCCTACGAGCAGTACTTC	CASSGMGFSYEQYF
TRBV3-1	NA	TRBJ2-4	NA	TGTGCCAGCAGCCAAGGGCTTGGGCTGGCAGCCAAAAACATTCAGTACTTC	CASSQGLGLAAKNIQYF
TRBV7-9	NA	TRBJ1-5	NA	TGTGCCAGCAGCTCCGACAGCCTTAGCAATCAGCCCCAGCATTTT	CASSSDSLSNQPQHF
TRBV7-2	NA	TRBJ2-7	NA	TGTGCCAGCAGCTTAGGGCTGGAGCGGACCTACGAGCAGTACTTC	CASSLGLERTYEQYF
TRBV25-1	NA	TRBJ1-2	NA	TGTGCCAGCAGTGATACGGGGGGAGCTAACTATGGCTACACCTTC	CASSDTGGANYGYTF
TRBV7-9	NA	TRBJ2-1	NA	TGTGCCAGCAACCCATCCGTGGGGGGACACTACAATGAGCAGTTCTTC	CASNPSVGGHYNEQFF
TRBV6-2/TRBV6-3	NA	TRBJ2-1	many	TGTGCCAGCAGCCCCGTCTTTGGGGGCTACAATGAGCAGTTCTTC	CASSPVFGGYNEQFF
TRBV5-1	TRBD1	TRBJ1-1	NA	TGCGCCAGCAGCTCTGGGGGGACAGCGAACACTGAAGCTTTCTTT	CASSSGGTANTEAFF
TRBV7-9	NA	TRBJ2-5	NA	TGTGCCAGCAGCTTAGCACGGACCCAAGAGACCCAGTACTTC	CASSLARTQETQYF
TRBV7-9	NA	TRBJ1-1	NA	TGTGCCAGCAGCTTAGCTTTTACTGAAGCTTTCTTT	CASSLAFTEAFF
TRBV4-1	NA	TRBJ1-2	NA	TGCGCCAGCAGCCAAGGACAGGTTAACTATGACTACACCTTC	CASSQGQVNYDYTF
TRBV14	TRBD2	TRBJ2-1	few	TGTGCCAGCAGCCAAGAAGGTCGGCTAGCGGGGTGGTATGAGCAGTTCTTC	CASSQEGRLAGWYEQFF
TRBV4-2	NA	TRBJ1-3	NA	TGTGCCAGCAGCGACACGGAAGGAAACACCATATATTTT	CASSDTEGNTIYF
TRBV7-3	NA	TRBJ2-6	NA	TGTGCCAGCAGCTTCAGACCCGTCTCTGGGGCCAACGTCCTGACTTTC	CASSFRPVSGANVLTF
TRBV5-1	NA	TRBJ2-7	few	TGCGCCAGCAGCCGTACGGCGGACGAGCAGTACTTC	CASSRTADEQYF
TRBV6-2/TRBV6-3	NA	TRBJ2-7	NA	TGTGCCAGCAGTTACTCCTTCTACGAGCAGTACTTC	CASSYSFYEQYF
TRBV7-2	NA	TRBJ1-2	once	TGTGCCAGCAGCTTACTGGGCCAGGTCTATGGCTGCACCTTC	CASSLLGQVYGCTF
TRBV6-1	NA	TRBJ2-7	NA	TGTGCCAGCAGTGCCGGGGGCTTCTCCTACGAGCAGTACTTC	CASSAGGFSYEQYF
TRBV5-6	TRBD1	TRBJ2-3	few	TGTGCCAGCAGCGATGCCGGGACAGGGCGAACAGATACGCAGTATTTT	CASSDAGTGRTDTQYF
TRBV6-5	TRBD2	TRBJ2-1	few	TGTGCCAGCACGGAGCGGGGGGCCTACAATGAGCAGTTCTTC	CASTERGAYNEQFF
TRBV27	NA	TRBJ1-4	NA	TGTGCCAGCAGCCGACCGGGACGAAATGAAAAACTGTTTTTT	CASSRPGRNEKLFF
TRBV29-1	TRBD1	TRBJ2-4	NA	TGCAGCGGCACAGGGGTAAAAAACATTCAGTACTTC	CSGTGVKNIQYF
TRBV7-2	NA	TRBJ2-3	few	TGTGCCAGCAGCTTAGCGGTGGCATCCACAGATACGCAGTATTTT	CASSLAVASTDTQYF
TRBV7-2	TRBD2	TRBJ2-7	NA	TGTGCCAGCAGCGATATAGCGGGGGGACCCTACGAGCAGTACTTC	CASSDIAGGPYEQYF
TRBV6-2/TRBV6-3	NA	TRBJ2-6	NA	TGTGCCAGCAGTTTCTCGACAGCCTACCCTTCTGGGGCCAACGTCCTGACTTTC	CASSFSTAYPSGANVLTF
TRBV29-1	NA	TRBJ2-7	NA	TGCAGCGTTGAGGGTCAGAACTCCTACGAGCAGTACTTC	CSVEGQNSYEQYF
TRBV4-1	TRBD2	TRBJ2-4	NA	TGCGCCAGCAGCCAAGGGTCTGCTAGCGGATACGGGCAGTACTTC	CASSQGSASGYGQYF
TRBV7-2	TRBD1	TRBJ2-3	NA	TGTGCCAGCAGCTTAATCTACAGGGGGCGCACAGATACGCAGTATTTT	CASSLIYRGRTDTQYF
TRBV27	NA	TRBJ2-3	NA	TGTGCCAGCAGTGGATCAGGGGTAGGGCAGTATTTT	CASSGSGVGQYF
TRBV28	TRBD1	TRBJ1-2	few	TGTGCCAGCAGTTCCCCGGACAGGGAGGGTCTTGGCTACACCTTC	CASSSPDREGLGYTF
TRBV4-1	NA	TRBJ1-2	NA	TGCGCCAGCAGCCTCGGGCCCGCCTCCGCCGAATATGGCTACACCTTC	CASSLGPASAEYGYTF
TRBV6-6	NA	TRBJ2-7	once	TGTGCCAGCAGTTTCCGACAGGTTAGCGATGGCTCCTACGAGCAGTACTTC	CASSFRQVSDGSYEQYF
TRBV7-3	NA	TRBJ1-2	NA	TGTGCCAGCAGCTCTTACAGGTTCTATGGCTACACCTTC	CASSSYRFYGYTF
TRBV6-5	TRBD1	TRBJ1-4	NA	TGTGCCAGCAGTTACTCGAGACAGGGGGCATCGGATCGCGGAAAACTGTTTTTT	CASSYSRQGASDRGKLFF
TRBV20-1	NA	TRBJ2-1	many	TGCAGTGCTGACTCCTACAATGAGCAGTTCTTC	CSADSYNEQFF
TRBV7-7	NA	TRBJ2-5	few	TGTGCTAGCAGCTTAAGCCCCACGGGGAAAGAGACCCAGTACTTC	CASSLSPTGKETQYF
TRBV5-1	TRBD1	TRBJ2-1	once	TGCGCCAGCAGCGTGGACAGGGCAATTACCGAGCAGTTCTTC	CASSVDRAITEQFF
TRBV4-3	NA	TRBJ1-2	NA	TGCGCCAGCAGCCAAGAGATGGGCTATGGCTACACCTTC	CASSQEMGYGYTF
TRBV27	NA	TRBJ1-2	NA	TGTGCCAGCAGTTTTGATATCCGGGGTGGCTACACCTTC	CASSFDIRGGYTF
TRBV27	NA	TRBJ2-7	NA	TGTGCCAGCAGTTTAGGGTCCGGTTGGGGCTACGAGCAGTACTTC	CASSLGSGWGYEQYF
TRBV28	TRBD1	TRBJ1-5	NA	TGTGCCAGCAGCTCCGGACAGGCCAGTTATAGCAATCAGCCCCAGCATTTT	CASSSGQASYSNQPQHF
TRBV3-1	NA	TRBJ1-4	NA	TGTGCCAGCAGCCAAACTAACAGGCAACTGTTTTTT	CASSQTNRQLFF
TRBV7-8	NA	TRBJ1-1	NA	TGTGCCAGCAGCCCCACCCGAGGGGACACTGAAGCTTTCTTT	CASSPTRGDTEAFF
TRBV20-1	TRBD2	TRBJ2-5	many	TGCAGTTTACAACTAGCGGGGGGGCTAGAGACCCAGTACTTC	CSLQLAGGLETQYF
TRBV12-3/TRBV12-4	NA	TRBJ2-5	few	TGTGCCAGCAGTTTGGTTAGCCTGAGGGAGACCCAGTACTTC	CASSLVSLRETQYF
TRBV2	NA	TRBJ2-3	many	TGTGCCAGCAGTGAACCCTTCACAGATACGCAGTATTTT	CASSEPFTDTQYF
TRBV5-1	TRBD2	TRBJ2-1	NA	TGCGCCAGCGGCTCGAGCGGGGAATACGGGGGCAATGAGCAGTTCTTC	CASGSSGEYGGNEQFF
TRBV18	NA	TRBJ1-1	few	TGTGCCAGCTCACCGAGTTGGGGGGAACACACTGAAGCTTTCTTT	CASSPSWGEHTEAFF
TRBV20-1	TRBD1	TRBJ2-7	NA	TGCAGTGCTAAGGTGACAGGGATTCGCGACGAGCAGTACTTC	CSAKVTGIRDEQYF
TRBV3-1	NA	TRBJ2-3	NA	TGTGCCAGCAGCCAAGCTGCGACAGCAGATACGCAGTATTTT	CASSQAATADTQYF
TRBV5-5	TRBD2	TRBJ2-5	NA	TGTGCCAGCAGCTTGGCCGGGACTAGCGGGGTCTTGGCCAATGAGCAGTACTTC	CASSLAGTSGVLANEQYF
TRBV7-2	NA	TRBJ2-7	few	TGTGCCAGCAGCTTAGTGGGTCAGGGTAGGGACGAGCAGTACTTC	CASSLVGQGRDEQYF
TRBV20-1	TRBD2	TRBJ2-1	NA	TGCAGTGCTGGGACTAGCGGAGAGCAGTTCTTC	CSAGTSGEQFF
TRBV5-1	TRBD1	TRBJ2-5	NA	TGCGCCAGCACCGACGACAGGGTTGGCCCTCAAGAGACCCAGTACTTC	CASTDDRVGPQETQYF
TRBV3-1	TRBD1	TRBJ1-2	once	TGTGCCAGCAGCCCCAACCGGGCAGGGGGCGCGGATGGCTACACCTTC	CASSPNRAGGADGYTF
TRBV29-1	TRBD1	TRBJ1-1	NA	TGCAGCGTTGAAACAGGGGCCATGAACACTGAAGCTTTCTTT	CSVETGAMNTEAFF
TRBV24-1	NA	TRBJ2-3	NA	TGTGCCACCAGTGATCCCCGGGCCTCGGATACGCAGTATTTT	CATSDPRASDTQYF